The count of the clone carrying this T cell receptor beta chain is one. The junction and the germline gene differ at one end; a read error may be behind it. This entry comes from a study of blood T cell repertoires in COVID-19. Generated by immunoSEQ multiplex PCR, the TCRdb table keeps only in-frame clones and is missing some. The sample has 250,000 or so clones, roughly 90% seen once. The origin of this receptor is a woman aged 25 to 39 with acute or convalescent COVID-19. What was sequenced was peripheral blood.

CDR3 amino acids: CASSQSGYRNNEQFF. DNA of the CDR3: TGTGCTAGCAGCCAGAGCGGTTACCGGAACAATGAGCAGTTCTTC. J is TRBJ2-1 and V is TRBV7-7, with D possibly being TRBD2 (5 bases). This CDR3 is 15 amino acids long. CDR1 is SSHAT, CDR2 FNYEAQ, per germline (reference sequence).